What follows are 17 T cell receptor beta chains derived from one specimen sequenced in a study of T cell repertoires in cytomegalovirus infection. TCRdb fed the reads into MiXCR, producing one record per CDR3 protein. This table has approximately 110,000 distinct CDR3 sequences, roughly two fifths appearing once. No antigens are known for them. Source: CD8+ T cells from cultured PBMCs, taken from culture after CMV antigen stimulation. Receptors originate from a human donor in good health (CMV status not recorded). Some clones in this sample may be carry-over from other donors' samples.

In its sample, this clonotype was seen many times. This sequence joins TRBV24-1 and TRBJ2-2; 9 bases agree with TRBD2. The germline V gene has CDR1 KGHDR and CDR2 SFDVKD. With V trimmed by 11 bases and J by 6 bases, 6 bases remained unmatched. This CDR3 comprises 13 residues. This CDR3 is CAIGTSSAGELFF. In DNA, the CDR3 is TGTGCCATCGGGACTAGCAGTGCCGGGGAGCTGTTTTTT.

This clonotype was seen a handful of times. The chain uses TRBV27 and TRBJ2-3; D uncertain. The CDR3 sequence is 14 residues long. Germline-derived CDR1 and CDR2 are MNHEY and SMNVEV (reference sequence). V lost 5 bases and J 4 bases, leaving 13 bases between the germline ends. The CDR3: CASSASSRSDTQYF. DNA for the CDR3: TGTGCCAGCAGTGCCTCCTCTAGATCAGATACGCAGTATTTT.

CDR3 protein: CASSPSGRGPINYGYTF. CDR3 DNA sequence: TGTGCCAGCAGCCCCTCAGGACGGGGCCCAATAAACTATGGCTACACCTTC. J is TRBJ1-2 and V is TRBV9; D might be TRBD1 (5 bases). The germline CDR1 and CDR2 sequences are SGDLS and YYNGEE. Trimming shortened V by 4 bases and J by 2 bases, and 21 bases separated the two germline ends. This CDR3 has 17 amino acids.

This chain connects TRBV7-6 to TRBJ2-7, with D tentatively TRBD1 (5 bases). The CDR3 totals 15 residues. V shed 1 base and J shed 2 bases, with 12 bases lying between them. The germline V gene encodes CDR1 SGHVS and CDR2 FNYEAQ. The CDR3 DNA reads TGTGCCAGCAGCTTAGACCCAGGGTCCACCTACGAGCAGTACTTC. Translated, it gives CASSLDPGSTYEQYF.

The chain recombines TRBV11-2 with TRBJ2-1, with 8 nucleotides matching TRBD2. Looked up from germline, CDR1 is SGHAT and CDR2 is FQNNGV. This CDR3 region has 15 residues. V trimming: 5 bases; J trimming: 5 bases; junction bases outside the gene matches: 8. The CDR3 bases are TGTGCCAGCAGCCCTTCCGGGGGGGGGAACAATGAGCAGTTCTTC. This encodes CASSPSGGGNNEQFF.

The sample holds a few counts of this clonotype. This sequence joins TRBV7-6 and TRBJ2-1; 7 nucleotides agree with TRBD1. The J segment lost 6 bases and the V segment lost 4 bases, leaving 9 bases of the junction unmatched. The CDR3 spans 15 residues. Germline CDR1 and CDR2: SGHVS and FNYEAQ. The CDR3 is CASSSRTGRGNEQFF. In nucleotides, the CDR3 is TGTGCCAGCAGCTCCCGGACAGGCCGAGGCAATGAGCAGTTCTTC.

The genes are TRBV19 and TRBJ1-3; D perhaps matches TRBD1 (5 bases). The CDR3 covers 16 residues. Germline values: CDR1 LNHDA, CDR2 SQIVND (reference sequence). Trimming pared 7 bases from V and 0 bases from J, leaving 16 bases between. As DNA, the CDR3 is TGTGCCAGTACATCGGGGCCGGGGGACTCTGGAAACACCATATATTTT. Translating it yields CASTSGPGDSGNTIYF.

With respect to this clonotype: Possible read error: a much larger clone is one base away. The chain is built from TRBV7-6 and TRBJ2-1; 8 nucleotides match TRBD2. This CDR3 has 16 amino acids. CDR1 is SGHVS and CDR2 is FNYEAQ in the germline V gene. The CDR3 is CASTLASGGLYNEQFF. The CDR3 coding sequence is TGTGCCAGCACCTTAGCAAGCGGGGGCCTTTACAATGAGCAGTTCTTC.

The chain carries TRBV10-2 and TRBJ1-1; D unclear. The CDR3 covers 14 residues. The V gene lost 2 bases and the J gene lost 5 bases, with 12 bases spanning the gap. Germline V gene data show CDR1 as WSHSY and CDR2 as SAAADI. DNA of the CDR3: TGCGCCAGCAGTGAGAGGCCCTCGGGGACTGAAGCTTTCTTT. Its protein product is CASSERPSGTEAFF.

This chain links TRBV7-9 with TRBJ2-1, with 9 bases lining up with TRBD1. CDR3 size: 19 residues. V lost 5 bases and J lost 0; bases outside the gene matches: 14. Looked up from germline, CDR1 is SEHNR and CDR2 is FQNEAQ (reference sequence). The chain's CDR3 is CASSLRQGVLRHSYNEQFF. DNA for the CDR3: TGTGCCAGCAGCCTCAGACAGGGGGTCCTACGCCACTCCTACAATGAGCAGTTCTTC.

This clonotype was detected only a few times. This chain connects TRBV7-9 to TRBJ2-1; TRBD2 matches at 8 bases. Losses at the gene ends were 8 bases for V and 9 bases for J; bases not matched to a gene: 6. There are 12 residues in the CDR3. The germline V gene encodes CDR1 SEHNR and CDR2 FQNEAQ (reference sequence). CDR3 bases: TGTGCCAGCTCGGGACTAGGAGCTGAGCAGTTCTTC. Translating it yields CASSGLGAEQFF.

The J gene is TRBJ1-6, the V gene TRBV7-6, with 8 bases identical to TRBD1. This CDR3 has 14 amino acids. Trimming took 5 bases from V and 9 from J; bases not matched to a gene: 6. The germline CDR1 and CDR2 sequences are SGHVS and FNYEAQ. CDR3 bases: TGTGCCAGCAGCACTTACGGGACAGGTTCACCCCTCCACTTT. The encoded protein is CASSTYGTGSPLHF.

As to this clonotype: Just one base apart from a much larger clone, this may be a read error. V is TRBV2 and J is TRBJ2-1; the match to TRBD1 covers 9 bases. The CDR3 sequence is 15 residues long. In germline, CDR1 is SNHLY, CDR2 FYNNEI. The CDR3 sequence: CASSEGQGSYDEQFF. CDR3 DNA: TGTGCCAGCAGTGAGGGACAGGGCTCCTACGATGAGCAGTTCTTC. Based on the CDR3 plus reference TRBV2 and TRBJ2-1, the full variable domain is EPEVTQTPSHQVTQMGQEVILRCVPISNHLYFYWYRQILGQKVEFLVSFYNNEISEKSEIFDDQFSVERPDGSNFTLKIRSTKLEDSAMYFCASSEGQGSYDEQFFGPGTRLTVL.

The V and J genes are TRBV5-6 and TRBJ1-5; D is perhaps TRBD1 (5 bases). The V gene's germline CDR1 is SGHDT and CDR2 YYEEEE. Trimming stripped 3 bases from V and 4 bases from J, with 14 bases between. The CDR3 runs to 15 residues. Written as DNA, the CDR3 is TGTGCCAGCAGCTCGGGGGGGGGGTTTAATCAGCCCCAGCATTTT. Its protein product is CASSSGGGFNQPQHF.

The CDR3, as DNA: TGTGCCACCAGTGAGTGGGGGACTAGCGGGGGGAGCGGCACAGATACGCAGTATTTT. Amino acids: CATSEWGTSGGSGTDTQYF. The rearrangement uses TRBV24-1 and TRBJ2-3; 15 bases fit TRBD2. V dropped 4 bases and J dropped 1; count of bases not matched to a gene: 8. Germline CDR1 is KGHDR and CDR2 is SFDVKD. CDR3 length equals 19 residues.

The rearrangement joins TRBV28 to TRBJ2-1; TRBD2 is a possible D gene (7 bases). Deletions cut 2 bases from V and 4 bases from J, with 12 bases between. The CDR3 length is 15 residues. The V gene's germline CDR1 is MDHEN and CDR2 SYDVKM. CDR3 residues: CASSLAGANYNEQFF. The CDR3 region has the DNA TGTGCCAGCAGTTTAGCGGGGGCAAATTACAATGAGCAGTTCTTC. Complete variable domain (other parts from reference TRBV28 and TRBJ2-1): DVKVTQSSRYLVKRTGEKVFLECVQDMDHENMFWYRQDPGLGLRLIYFSYDVKMKEKGDIPEGYSVSREKKERFSLILESASTNQTSMYLCASSLAGANYNEQFFGPGTRLTVL.

V is TRBV4-1 and J is TRBJ2-7, with D unclear. CDR1 MGHRA and CDR2 YSYEKL come from the germline V gene. CDR3 size: 14 residues. The germline V and J ends were trimmed by 0 bases and 4 bases, with 10 bases remaining between them. The CDR3 here is CASSQEDQPYEQYF. The CDR3 DNA sequence: TGCGCCAGCAGCCAAGAGGATCAGCCTTACGAGCAGTACTTC.